This T cell receptor beta chain was captured in a study of cytotoxic CD8 clonotypes in ibrutinib-treated CLL. Clones were read by immunoSEQ multiplex PCR, and TCRdb kept only the in-frame ones, dropping some. The table includes about 140,000 clones, 70% to 85% detected once. The V gene's germline CDR1 is SGDLS and CDR2 YYNGEE. Trimming stripped 4 bases from V and 2 bases from J, with 16 bases between. The CDR3 runs to 16 residues. The genes are TRBV9 and TRBJ2-1; TRBD2 might be the D (6 bases). The source of this sequence is a human donor with chronic lymphocytic leukemia. The input for sequencing was PBMCs, taken after 12 months of ibrutinib treatment. The CDR3 reads CASSPDLAGPYNEQFF. The DNA for the CDR3 is TGTGCCAGCAGCCCGGATTTGGCGGGGCCCTACAATGAGCAGTTCTTC.